The subject of this entry is one TCR beta chain. Its antigen is currently unknown. With a constant-region primer, TCR beta cDNA was made from approximately 510 ng of total RNA. Researchers made the TCR beta libraries by running three nested multiplex PCR rounds with slightly modified ARM-PCR. Researchers ran the first two PCR rounds for roughly 10 cycles each with TRBV1-TRBV30 forward primers and a C-beta reverse primer. Using its own MiXCR run on the multiplex PCR reads, TCRdb lists one record per CDR3 protein. Here the sample spans some 180,000 distinct CDR3 sequences, less than 65% being singletons. The data originate from a study of tumor-infiltrating lymphocytes in primary liver carcinoma. Overall study: The yield of productive TCRbeta reads per sample was roughly 3.5 to 8 million and was similar across tissue types.

The CDR3 contains 13 residues. Trimming removed 2 bases from V and 3 bases from J, with 6 bases in between. CDR1 and CDR2 (germline): ENHRY, SYGVKD. The study, taken as a whole, reports: Bulk samples went unsorted, so CD4+ and CD8+ repertoires were not compared. When set against blood, tumors had a significantly higher top-250-clone fraction (p = 0.039).

It was unsorted whole blood that yielded blood RNA, and germline DNA was also extracted. They drew 4 to 4.5 milliliters of peripheral blood before surgery. V usage is TRBV10-3 and J usage is TRBJ2-3; D gene unclear. The specimen was peripheral blood. This TCR derives from a man between 35 and 55 years old with primary liver carcinoma and hepatitis B virus infection. The DNA for the CDR3 is TGTGCCATCAGTGAGGACTCGACAGATACGCAGTATTTT. Translated: CAISEDSTDTQYF.